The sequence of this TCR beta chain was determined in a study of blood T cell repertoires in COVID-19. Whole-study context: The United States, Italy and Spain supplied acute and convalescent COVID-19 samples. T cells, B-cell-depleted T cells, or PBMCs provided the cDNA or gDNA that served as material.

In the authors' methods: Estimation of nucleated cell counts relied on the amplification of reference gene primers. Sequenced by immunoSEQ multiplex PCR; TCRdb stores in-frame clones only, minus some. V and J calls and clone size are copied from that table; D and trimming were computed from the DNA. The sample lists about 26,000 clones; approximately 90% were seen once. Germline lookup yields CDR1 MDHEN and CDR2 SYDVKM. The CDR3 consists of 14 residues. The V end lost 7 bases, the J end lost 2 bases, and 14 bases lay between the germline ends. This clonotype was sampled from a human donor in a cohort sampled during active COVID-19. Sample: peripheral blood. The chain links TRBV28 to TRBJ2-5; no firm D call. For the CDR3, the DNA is TGTGCCAGCACCCCCCCGGCGGAACAAGAGACCCAGTACTTC. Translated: CASTPPAEQETQYF. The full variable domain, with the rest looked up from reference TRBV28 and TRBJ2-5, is DVKVTQSSRYLVKRTGEKVFLECVQDMDHENMFWYRQDPGLGLRLIYFSYDVKMKEKGDIPEGYSVSREKKERFSLILESASTNQTSMYLCASTPPAEQETQYFGPGTRLLVL.